The 23 T cell receptor beta chains reported below all come from one sample, sequenced in a study of T-cell memory formation after mild COVID-19. Using its own MiXCR run on the 5' RACE reads, TCRdb lists one record per CDR3 protein. The table includes approximately 490,000 distinct CDR3 sequences, roughly 22% detected once. Material for sequencing was PBMCs or a T cell subset sorted from them (not recorded which). The receptors stem from an adult woman who had mild COVID-19 (a few samples of this study predate the infection). Cell type and time point are not known.

The J gene is TRBJ2-3, the V gene TRBV30; TRBD2 agrees at 7 bases. The CDR3 length is 16 residues. Germline V gives CDR1 GTSNPN, CDR2 SVGIG (reference sequence). J was trimmed by 1 base and V by 0 bases; bases with no gene match: 7. CDR3 sequence reads: CAWSVRLAPRTDTQYF. CDR3 in DNA: TGTGCCTGGAGTGTTAGACTAGCACCTCGCACAGATACGCAGTATTTT.

The gene calls are TRBV4-1 and TRBJ1-1; a weak D match, TRBD1 (6 bases). V lost 2 bases to trimming and J lost 6 bases, with 19 bases between them. Looked up from germline, CDR1 is MGHRA and CDR2 is YSYEKL. The CDR3 extends over 16 amino acids. For the CDR3, the DNA is TGCGCCAGCAGCCAATGGCCCAGGGGAAGAGGGGCTGAAGCTTTCTTT. Protein product: CASSQWPRGRGAEAFF.

The V gene is TRBV6-5, the J gene TRBJ1-2, with TRBD1 matching 10 bases. Per germline, CDR1 MNHEY and CDR2 SVGAGI. The V gene end was trimmed by 0 bases and the J gene end by 8 bases; junction bases not matched to a gene: 3. This CDR3 spans 14 amino acids. Here the CDR3 reads CASSYSGQGSGYTF. In nucleotides, the CDR3 is TGTGCCAGCAGTTACTCGGGACAGGGGAGCGGCTACACCTTC.

This chain joins TRBV6-5 and TRBJ2-1; TRBD2 agrees at 8 bases. V lost 9 bases, J lost 5 bases, and 15 bases stayed unmatched. Germline V lookup: CDR1 MNHEY, CDR2 SVGAGI. This CDR3 comprises 16 residues. CDR3 coding DNA: TGTGCCAGTAGACGGGGCCTCGGACTAGCAAACAATGAGCAGTTCTTC. This sequence encodes CASRRGLGLANNEQFF.

The sample holds a few counts of this clonotype. V usage is TRBV10-3 and J usage is TRBJ1-1; possible D gene TRBD1, 6 bases. This CDR3 has 15 amino acids. The V end lost 0 bases, the J end lost 3 bases, and 11 bases lay between the germline ends. Per the germline V gene, CDR1 is ENHRY and CDR2 is SYGVKD. The CDR3 nucleotides are TGTGCCATCAGTGAGTCATGGGCAGGGGACACTGAAGCTTTCTTT. Encoded protein: CAISESWAGDTEAFF.

A few counts support this clonotype. J is TRBJ1-2 and V is TRBV5-4; 8 nucleotides agree with TRBD1. The CDR3 spans 15 residues. CDR1 is SGHNT and CDR2 is YYREEE in the germline V gene (reference sequence). Germline trimming cut 3 bases from V and 9 bases from J; bases unmatched to any gene: 13. Here the CDR3 DNA reads TGTGCCAGCAGCTATCAGGGGGCGGAGGCTTCGAGCTACACCTTC. Translating gives CASSYQGAEASSYTF.

This sequence joins TRBV4-2 and TRBJ1-2; D gene ambiguous. V lost 0 bases and J lost 3, with 5 bases in between. CDR3 length: 13 residues. Germline V gene lookup returns CDR1 LGHNA and CDR2 YNFKEQ. CDR3 in amino acids: CASSQENDYGYTF. CDR3 in DNA: TGTGCCAGCAGCCAAGAAAACGACTATGGCTACACCTTC.

This clonotype was recorded a few times. The chain employs TRBV20-1 and TRBJ1-5; unclear D gene. The CDR3 consists of 13 residues. The V end lost 3 bases, the J end lost 1 base, and 7 bases lay between the germline ends. In germline, CDR1 is DFQATT, CDR2 SNEGSKA (reference sequence). For the CDR3, the DNA is TGCAGTGCTAGCGAGGACAGCAATCAGCCCCAGCATTTT. Residues: CSASEDSNQPQHF.

This clonotype came up a few times. This chain uses TRBV7-8 with TRBJ1-5; no definite D call. Deletions cut 5 bases from V and 3 bases from J, with 14 bases between. The CDR3 length is 15 residues. In germline, CDR1 is SGHVS, CDR2 FQNEAQ. Here the CDR3 DNA reads TGTGCCAGCAGCGCCAGCGGACTAGACAATCAGCCCCAGCATTTT. This gives the protein CASSASGLDNQPQHF.

A few counts support this clonotype. V usage is TRBV3-1 and J usage is TRBJ1-6; 7 bases map to TRBD1. V gave up 1 base and J gave up 7 bases; unmatched junction bases: 4. This CDR3 contains 15 residues. Germline values: CDR1 LGHDT, CDR2 YNNKEL (reference sequence). The DNA for the CDR3 is TGTGCCAGCAGCCAAGCGGGACAGTGGAATTCACCCCTCCACTTT. Translating gives CASSQAGQWNSPLHF. Full variable domain (outside the CDR3, taken from reference TRBV3-1 and TRBJ1-6): DTAVSQTPKYLVTQMGNDKSIKCEQNLGHDTMYWYKQDSKKFLKIMFSYNNKELIINETVPNRFSPKSPDKAHLNLHINSLELGDSAVYFCASSQAGQWNSPLHFGNGTRLTVT.

This clonotype was detected many times. The gene calls are TRBV15 and TRBJ1-5; D might be TRBD1 (5 bases). Trimming left V 0 bases short and J 2 bases short, with 8 bases between. The CDR3 loop spans 15 amino acids. CDR1 is LNHNV, CDR2 YYDKDF, per germline (reference sequence). CDR3 coding DNA: TGTGCCACCAGCAGAGATCTACAGGGCAATCAGCCCCAGCATTTT. As protein: CATSRDLQGNQPQHF.

This clonotype was seen more than once but under ten times. The chain has TRBV3-1 and TRBJ2-5, with D hard to call. V was trimmed by 1 base and J by 4 bases, leaving 13 bases between them. The germline V gene encodes CDR1 LGHDT and CDR2 YNNKEL (reference sequence). The CDR3 loop spans 15 amino acids. The CDR3 loop reads CASSQGVGQGETQYF. The CDR3 coding sequence is TGTGCCAGCAGCCAAGGTGTCGGTCAAGGAGAGACCCAGTACTTC.

The chain couples TRBV11-2 to TRBJ2-4; a weak D match, TRBD2 (5 bases). This CDR3 has 13 residues. Germline V CDR1 and CDR2: SGHAT, FQNNGV. V lost 3 bases and J 8 bases, leaving 11 bases between the germline ends. The CDR3 protein is CASSLGRRDIQYF. CDR3 sequence (DNA): TGTGCCAGCAGCTTGGGGAGAAGGGACATTCAGTACTTC. Combining the CDR3 with reference TRBV11-2 and TRBJ2-4 gives the whole variable domain EAGVAQSPRYKIIEKRQSVAFWCNPISGHATLYWYQQILGQGPKLLIQFQNNGVVDDSQLPKDRFSAERLKGVDSTLKIQPAKLEDSAVYLCASSLGRRDIQYFGAGTRLSVL.

This clonotype was observed a few times. This chain connects TRBV24-1 to TRBJ2-1; D tentatively reads TRBD1 or TRBD2 (5 bases each). The V end was cut by 4 bases, the J end by 10 bases, with 16 bases between. Germline V gives CDR1 KGHDR, CDR2 SFDVKD. The CDR3 spans 14 residues. CDR3 in DNA: TGTGCCACCAGTGACCCGGGACGACGCTGGGAGCAGTTCTTC. It is translated as CATSDPGRRWEQFF.

The rearrangement joins TRBV13 to TRBJ2-1; D gene uncertain. CDR3 length: 13 amino acids. Per germline, CDR1 PRHDT and CDR2 FYEKMQ (reference sequence). The V end lost 1 base, the J end lost 9 bases, and 10 bases lay between the germline ends. CDR3 region: CASSLERSLEQFF. CDR3 DNA: TGTGCCAGCAGCTTAGAGAGGTCGCTTGAGCAGTTCTTC.

V gene TRBV5-1 combines with J gene TRBJ2-7; D perhaps matches TRBD1 (7 bases). Germline CDR1 is SGHRS and CDR2 is YFSETQ. V lost 0 bases, J lost 1 base, and 17 bases lay in between. The CDR3 length is 17 residues. CDR3 sequence reads: CASSLGGGRRGSYEQYF. The CDR3 region has the DNA TGCGCCAGCAGCTTGGGAGGGGGCCGGAGGGGTTCCTACGAGCAGTACTTC.

This clonotype was counted between two and nine times. The gene calls are TRBV7-2 and TRBJ2-1; 7 positions agree with TRBD1. The CDR3 is made up of 13 amino acids. Germline-derived CDR1 and CDR2 are SGHTA and FQGNSA. With 5 bases clipped from V and 10 bases from J, the junction kept 8 bases outside the gene matches. DNA of the CDR3: TGTGCCAGCAGCCCTAGGGACAGAATCGAGCAGTTCTTC. Residues: CASSPRDRIEQFF.

This clonotype was counted only a few times. This sequence joins TRBV11-2 and TRBJ2-7, with 9 bases aligning to TRBD1. J lost 3 bases, V lost 4 bases, and 7 bases had no gene match. The CDR3 sequence is 15 residues long. Germline-derived CDR1 and CDR2 are SGHAT and FQNNGV. The CDR3 sequence: CASSWGTGPLYEQYF. The CDR3 DNA reads TGTGCCAGCAGCTGGGGGACAGGGCCCCTCTACGAGCAGTACTTC.

The chain is built from TRBV7-9 and TRBJ1-2; D is undetermined. The V and J ends lost 1 base and 2 bases respectively, with 5 bases between them. This CDR3 region has 13 residues. Germline V CDR1 and CDR2: SEHNR, FQNEAQ (reference sequence). DNA for the CDR3: TGTGCCAGCAGCTTAGATAACAACTATGGCTACACCTTC. It specifies CASSLDNNYGYTF.

This clonotype has just a few counts. V and J are TRBV9 and TRBJ2-5, with D unclear. The length of the CDR3 is 14 residues. Trimming left V 0 bases short and J 5 bases short, with 11 bases between. The germline V gene has CDR1 SGDLS and CDR2 YYNGEE. This CDR3 reads CASSVAGLGETQYF. For the CDR3, the DNA is TGTGCCAGCAGCGTAGCAGGTCTTGGGGAGACCCAGTACTTC.

The J gene is TRBJ2-3, the V gene TRBV7-2, with 9 positions matching TRBD2. Germline V gene lookup returns CDR1 SGHTA and CDR2 FQGNSA. CDR3 length equals 14 residues. J lost 7 bases, V lost 4 bases, and 6 bases had no gene match. The CDR3 loop is CASSSGLARNTQYF. CDR3 sequence (DNA): TGTGCCAGCAGCTCCGGACTAGCGAGGAATACGCAGTATTTT.

CDR3 amino acids: CASSVGGGNEQFF. For the CDR3, the DNA is TGTGCCAGCAGCGTGGGTGGGGGGAATGAGCAGTTCTTC. This chain joins TRBV9 and TRBJ2-1, with D possibly TRBD2 on 6 matching bases. CDR1 SGDLS and CDR2 YYNGEE come from the germline V gene. Trimming cost V 2 bases and J 7 bases, with 10 bases left between them. CDR3 size: 13 residues.

This clonotype was recorded at least ten times. The chain has TRBV5-1 and TRBJ2-7; D might be TRBD1 (5 bases). The CDR3 totals 15 residues. CDR1 is SGHRS and CDR2 is YFSETQ in the germline V gene. The V and J ends lost 0 bases and 3 bases respectively, with 13 bases between them. In DNA form, the CDR3 reads TGCGCCAGCAGCTTGGGCGATGGGGCCTACTACGAGCAGTACTTC. Translated, it gives CASSLGDGAYYEQYF. The full variable domain, its missing parts supplied by reference TRBV5-1 and TRBJ2-7, is KAGVTQTPRYLIKTRGQQVTLSCSPISGHRSVSWYQQTPGQGLQFLFEYFSETQRNKGNFPGRFSGRQFSNSRSEMNVSTLELGDSALYLCASSLGDGAYYEQYFGPGTRLTVT.